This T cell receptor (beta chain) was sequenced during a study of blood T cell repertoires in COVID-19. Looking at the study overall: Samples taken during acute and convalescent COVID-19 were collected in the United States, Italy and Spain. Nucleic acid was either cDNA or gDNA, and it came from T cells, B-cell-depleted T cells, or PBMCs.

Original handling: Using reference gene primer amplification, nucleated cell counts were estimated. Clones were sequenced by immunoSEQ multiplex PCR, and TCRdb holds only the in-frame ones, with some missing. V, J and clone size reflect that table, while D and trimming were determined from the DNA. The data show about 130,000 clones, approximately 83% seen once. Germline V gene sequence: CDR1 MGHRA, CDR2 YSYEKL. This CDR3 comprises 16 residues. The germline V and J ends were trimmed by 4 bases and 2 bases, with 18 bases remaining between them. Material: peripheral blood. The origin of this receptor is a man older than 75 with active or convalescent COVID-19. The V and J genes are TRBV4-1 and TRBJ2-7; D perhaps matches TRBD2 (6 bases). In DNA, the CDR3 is TGCGCCAGCAGCCGAGATTCCTTGGGGGGTACCTACGAGCAGTACTTC. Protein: CASSRDSLGGTYEQYF.